The sequence of this T cell receptor (beta chain) was determined in a study of T cell responses to AZD1222 COVID-19 vaccine. For this clone: What it recognizes is unknown.

Clones were read by immunoSEQ multiplex PCR, and TCRdb kept only the in-frame ones, dropping some. Of 80,000 to 95,000 clones detected, approximately 90% appear once; the ten largest clones hold 5.7%. Study results and caveats: At 160-218 and 743-854, vaccine-associated CD4 TCRs were dominant, and they spanned spike.

Trimming removed 0 bases from V and 4 bases from J, with 21 bases in between. Germline assignment: CDR1 LGHNA and CDR2 YNFKEQ. The CDR3 contains 18 residues. Sample: peripheral blood, taken on day 0 of AZD1222 vaccination. The chain links TRBV4-2 to TRBJ1-2; D is undetermined. The clonotype originates from an adult in good health. The CDR3: CASSQDLNRPDLGYGYTF. In DNA form, the CDR3 reads TGTGCCAGCAGCCAAGATCTAAATAGGCCAGATCTAGGCTATGGCTACACCTTC.